What follows are 29 T cell receptor beta chains derived from one specimen sequenced in a study of blood T cell repertoires in COVID-19. Sequencing was performed with immunoSEQ multiplex PCR; in TCRdb, only in-frame clones are kept and a portion is missing. The sample yields about 200,000 clones, roughly 90% seen once. Sequencing was performed on peripheral blood. The receptors derive from a man aged 18 to 30 with active or convalescent COVID-19.

This chain uses TRBV6-2 or TRBV6-3 with TRBJ2-7, with D possibly TRBD1 on 6 matching bases. V was clipped by 6 bases and J by 3 bases, with 18 bases between them. This CDR3 region has 15 residues. Germline CDR1 is MNHEY and CDR2 is SVGEGT. CDR3 loop: CASSDPTGAVYEQYF. For the CDR3, the DNA is TGTGCCAGCAGCGACCCGACAGGCGCCGTCTACGAGCAGTACTTC.

V and J are TRBV5-1 and TRBJ2-2, with 14 bases that match TRBD2. With V trimmed by 4 bases and J by 4 bases, 12 bases remained unmatched. The CDR3 contains 19 residues. The germline V gene encodes CDR1 SGHRS and CDR2 YFSETQ. The chain's CDR3 is CASSPIQTSGGAGTGELFF. DNA of the CDR3: TGCGCCAGCAGCCCCATACAGACTAGCGGGGGGGCAGGCACCGGGGAGCTGTTTTTT.

The chain recombines TRBV25-1 with TRBJ1-3; D is uncertain. CDR1 and CDR2 from the germline V gene are MGHDK and SYGVNS. The V end lost 2 bases, the J end lost 4 bases, and 6 bases lay between the germline ends. The CDR3 is made up of 13 amino acids. The CDR3 protein is CASSEQNGNTIYF. CDR3 DNA: TGTGCCAGCAGTGAACAGAACGGAAACACCATATATTTT.

V gene TRBV5-1 combines with J gene TRBJ1-6; D remains unclear. V shed 8 bases and J shed 9 bases, with 18 bases lying between them. This CDR3 has 14 residues. The V gene's germline CDR1 is SGHRS and CDR2 YFSETQ. The CDR3 sequence: CASSRAELGSPLHF. The CDR3 coding sequence is TGCGCCAGTAGCCGGGCGGAACTAGGTTCACCCCTCCACTTT.

CDR3 sequence (DNA): TGTGCCAGCAGCCCAGGCTCCTACGAGCAGTACTTC. This codes for CASSPGSYEQYF. This rearrangement joins TRBV3-1 (or the pseudogene TRBV3-2) to TRBJ2-7; D is unclear. The germline gives CDR1 LGHDT, CDR2 YNNKEL (reference sequence). Trimming removed 4 bases from V and 0 bases from J, with 4 bases in between. This CDR3 is 12 amino acids long.

This chain links TRBV6-1 with TRBJ1-5; TRBD1 agrees at 12 bases. Germline V gives CDR1 MNHNS, CDR2 SASEGT. The CDR3 loop spans 16 amino acids. J gave up 1 base and V 4 bases, and 2 bases lay outside the gene matches. CDR3 in DNA: TGTGCCAGCAGTGGGGACAGGGGGCGAAGCAATCAGCCCCAGCATTTT. Encoded protein: CASSGDRGRSNQPQHF.

This clone was detected once. This rearrangement joins TRBV9 to TRBJ2-7, with TRBD2 as a possible D gene (6 bases). Trimming took off 0 bases at V and 2 bases at J, with 12 bases between the two ends. This CDR3 spans 15 amino acids. Germline assignment: CDR1 SGDLS and CDR2 YYNGEE. The CDR3 DNA is TGTGCCAGCAGCGTAGCTTACGGGGAGGCCTACGAGCAGTACTTC. Amino acid sequence: CASSVAYGEAYEQYF.

This chain uses TRBV19 with TRBJ1-2; D is undetermined. From germline, CDR1 is LNHDA and CDR2 SQIVND (reference sequence). This CDR3 is 12 amino acids long. Trimming took off 1 base at V and 7 bases at J, with 7 bases between the two ends. CDR3 coding DNA: TGTGCCAGTAGTATAGGAGGGTTTGGCTACACCTTC. Amino acids: CASSIGGFGYTF. Supplemented by reference TRBV19 and TRBJ1-2, the full variable domain reads DGGITQSPKYLFRKEGQNVTLSCEQNLNHDAMYWYRQDPGQGLRLIYYSQIVNDFQKGDIAEGYSVSREKKESFPLTVTSAQKNPTAFYLCASSIGGFGYTFGSGTRLTVV.

V usage is TRBV27 and J usage is TRBJ2-3; 10 bases agree with TRBD1. Trimming removed 7 bases from V and 3 bases from J; junction bases left unmatched: 4. This CDR3 spans 14 amino acids. Germline CDR1 and CDR2: MNHEY and SMNVEV (reference sequence). CDR3 nucleotide sequence: TGTGCCAGCACCCGGACAGGGGGTACAGATACGCAGTATTTT. Encoded protein: CASTRTGGTDTQYF.

This clone was detected only once. In DNA, the CDR3 is TGTGCCACCAGTGGTTTACTAGCCCACAATGAGCAGTTCTTC. It translates to CATSGLLAHNEQFF. The chain carries TRBV24-1 and TRBJ2-1, with TRBD2 as a possible D gene (6 bases). Germline CDR1 reads KGHDR; CDR2 reads SFDVKD. The CDR3 is 14 residues long. Trimming cost V 5 bases and J 5 bases, with 12 bases left between them.

The chain couples TRBV5-6 to TRBJ1-5; D is perhaps TRBD1 (5 bases). The CDR3 is 17 residues long. CDR1 and CDR2 (germline): SGHDT, YYEEEE. V was cut by 4 bases and J by 3 bases, with 20 bases left in between. CDR3 loop: CASSLRRGQDNNQPQHF. In nucleotides, the CDR3 is TGTGCCAGCAGCCTCCGACGTGGGCAGGACAACAATCAGCCCCAGCATTTT. Supplemented by reference TRBV5-6 and TRBJ1-5, the full variable domain reads DAGVTQSPTHLIKTRGQQVTLRCSPKSGHDTVSWYQQALGQGPQFIFQYYEEEERQRGNFPDRFSGHQFPNYSSELNVNALLLGDSALYLCASSLRRGQDNNQPQHFGDGTRLSIL.

The chain has TRBV6-2 or TRBV6-3 and TRBJ2-2; 15 nucleotides agree with TRBD2. The CDR3 extends over 19 amino acids. V was pared by 5 bases and J by 6 bases, with 13 bases of the junction left unmatched. Germline V gene lookup returns CDR1 MNHEY and CDR2 SVGEGT. CDR3 protein: CASSHQAYGLAGGPGELFF. CDR3 nucleotide sequence: TGTGCCAGCAGTCACCAAGCCTACGGACTAGCGGGAGGGCCCGGGGAGCTGTTTTTT.

This sequence joins TRBV6-4 and TRBJ1-1; no clear D gene. V lost 4 bases, J lost 2 bases, and 11 bases lay in between. This CDR3 is built from 14 residues. Germline values: CDR1 MRHNA, CDR2 SNTAGT. For the CDR3, the DNA is TGTGCCAGCAGTGCCAGTGCAGTCAACACTGAAGCTTTCTTT. As protein: CASSASAVNTEAFF.

This sequence joins TRBV4-2 and TRBJ2-5, with 7 bases that match TRBD1. The CDR3 is 14 residues long. J was trimmed by 7 bases and V by 3 bases; bases with no gene match: 8. The germline V gene has CDR1 LGHNA and CDR2 YNFKEQ. This CDR3 is CASSHPGTEGTQYF. In nucleotides, the CDR3 is TGTGCCAGCAGCCATCCCGGGACAGAAGGGACCCAGTACTTC.

The chain links TRBV5-5 to TRBJ1-1, with D possibly being TRBD1 (5 bases). CDR1 is SGHKS, CDR2 YYEKEE, per germline (reference sequence). V was pared by 3 bases and J by 3 bases, with 24 bases between. The CDR3 has 18 amino acids. The CDR3 DNA reads TGTGCCAGCAGCTCAACGTTCCAGGGAGGCGCTGCGGACACTGAAGCTTTCTTT. It is translated as CASSSTFQGGAADTEAFF.

CDR3 DNA: TGCGCCAGCAGCCAAGAGAGTCCCGCTGGAGTCTACGAGCAGTACTTC. Protein sequence: CASSQESPAGVYEQYF. The chain links TRBV4-1 to TRBJ2-7; no clear D. The CDR3 spans 16 residues. Germline-derived CDR1 and CDR2 are MGHRA and YSYEKL. The V and J ends lost 0 bases and 3 bases respectively, with 15 bases between them.

This chain joins TRBV28 and TRBJ1-2; TRBD1 agrees at 9 bases. This CDR3 has 15 residues. CDR1 is MDHEN and CDR2 is SYDVKM in the germline V gene. V dropped 5 bases and J dropped 3; count of bases not matched to a gene: 7. The CDR3 coding sequence is TGTGCCAGCAGTCCCGGGGACAGGGCTTACTATGGCTACACCTTC. Protein product: CASSPGDRAYYGYTF.

The CDR3 DNA sequence: TGTGCCAGCAGTCCAGGACTAGCGGGGGGGCCCTGGGGGGAGCTGTTTTTT. Translated, it gives CASSPGLAGGPWGELFF. The chain combines TRBV27 with TRBJ2-2; 15 positions match TRBD2. Germline-derived CDR1 and CDR2 are MNHEY and SMNVEV (reference sequence). Germline trimming cut 5 bases from V and 8 bases from J; bases unmatched to any gene: 9. The CDR3 is 17 residues long.

The CDR3 nucleotides are TGTGCCAGCAGACTACCCACCGGGACAGGTTACAATGAGCAGTTCTTC. Translating gives CASRLPTGTGYNEQFF. The rearrangement joins TRBV28 to TRBJ2-1; 8 bases align to TRBD1. Germline V gene sequence: CDR1 MDHEN, CDR2 SYDVKM. V gave up 6 bases and J gave up 4 bases; unmatched junction bases: 11. The CDR3 totals 16 residues.

This rearrangement joins TRBV27 to TRBJ1-2; perhaps TRBD1 as D (6 bases). This CDR3 has 15 amino acids. Germline V CDR1 and CDR2: MNHEY, SMNVEV (reference sequence). Trimming cost V 4 bases and J 4 bases, with 16 bases left between them. CDR3 in amino acids: CASSSSWGHGYGYTF. The CDR3 coding sequence is TGTGCCAGCAGTTCGTCGTGGGGGCACGGCTATGGCTACACCTTC.

The rearrangement uses TRBV30 and TRBJ1-4; no clear D. V lost 0 bases to trimming and J lost 1 base, with 9 bases between them. The CDR3 consists of 15 residues. CDR1 GTSNPN and CDR2 SVGIG come from the germline V gene (reference sequence). The CDR3 reads CAWSVHSGTNEKLFF. The CDR3 DNA follows: TGTGCCTGGAGTGTGCACAGCGGAACTAATGAAAAACTGTTTTTT.

This CDR3 reads CASSRGLARGSYNEQFF. CDR3 in DNA: TGTGCCAGCAGCCGGGGACTAGCGAGAGGCTCCTACAATGAGCAGTTCTTC. This chain uses TRBV6-2 or TRBV6-3 with TRBJ2-1; 10 bases match TRBD2. This CDR3 comprises 17 residues. V lost 6 bases, J lost 0 bases, and 8 bases stayed unmatched. From germline, CDR1 is MNHEY and CDR2 SVGEGT.

The rearrangement joins TRBV3-1 (or the pseudogene TRBV3-2) to TRBJ2-7; D might be TRBD2 (6 bases). The CDR3 has 15 amino acids. CDR1 is LGHDT, CDR2 YNNKEL, per germline (reference sequence). V was pared by 3 bases and J by 3 bases, with 15 bases between. The CDR3 spells CASSHVGGGNYEQYF. The CDR3, as DNA: TGTGCCAGCAGCCACGTGGGGGGTGGGAACTACGAGCAGTACTTC.

V and J are TRBV7-2 and TRBJ2-4; TRBD2 aligns across 8 bases. The CDR3 covers 15 residues. CDR1 is SGHTA and CDR2 is FQGNSA in the germline V gene. J gave up 10 bases and V 1 base, and 9 bases lay outside the gene matches. CDR3 residues: CASSLVTSGGWIQYF. Written as DNA, the CDR3 is TGTGCCAGCAGCTTAGTAACTAGCGGAGGGTGGATTCAGTACTTC.

The chain is built from TRBV3-1 (or the pseudogene TRBV3-2) and TRBJ1-4, with 11 bases lining up with TRBD1. CDR3 length: 15 amino acids. Germline loops: CDR1 LGHDT, CDR2 YNNKEL (reference sequence). After removal of 1 base from V and 7 bases from J, the junction contained 2 bases not matched to a gene. The CDR3, as DNA: TGTGCCAGCAGCCAAGTGGGGACAGGGGGTGAAAAACTGTTTTTT. It codes for CASSQVGTGGEKLFF.

The chain has TRBV5-5 and TRBJ1-5; no reliable D call. The germline V gene encodes CDR1 SGHKS and CDR2 YYEKEE (reference sequence). The CDR3 contains 14 residues. Trimming took off 4 bases at V and 0 bases at J, with 8 bases between the two ends. The CDR3 region has the DNA TGTGCCAGCAGCCTTATCTTTAGCAATCAGCCCCAGCATTTT. Protein: CASSLIFSNQPQHF. Full variable domain (remainder filled in from reference TRBV5-5 and TRBJ1-5): DAGVTQSPTHLIKTRGQQVTLRCSPISGHKSVSWYQQVLGQGPQFIFQYYEKEERGRGNFPDRFSARQFPNYSSELNVNALLLGDSALYLCASSLIFSNQPQHFGDGTRLSIL.

In its sample, this clone was seen a few times. This chain joins TRBV19 and TRBJ2-5; no clear D. Trimming removed 4 bases from V and 5 bases from J, with 11 bases in between. The CDR3 covers 13 residues. Germline V gene lookup returns CDR1 LNHDA and CDR2 SQIVND (reference sequence). The CDR3 bases are TGTGCCAGTAGTACGGGTCCCACCGAGACCCAGTACTTC. This sequence encodes CASSTGPTETQYF.

The V call is TRBV7-9, the J call TRBJ2-3; a possible D gene is TRBD2 (5 bases). The CDR3 spans 16 residues. The V end lost 1 base, the J end lost 2 bases, and 13 bases lay between the germline ends. Germline CDR1 and CDR2: SEHNR and FQNEAQ (reference sequence). Here the CDR3 reads CASSLGRTPDTDTQYF. In DNA form, the CDR3 reads TGTGCCAGCAGCTTAGGGAGGACTCCCGACACAGATACGCAGTATTTT.

This chain uses TRBV5-6 with TRBJ1-6; 10 bases align to TRBD1. The V gene's germline CDR1 is SGHDT and CDR2 YYEEEE. The CDR3 is 16 amino acids. Losses at the gene ends were 4 bases for V and 9 bases for J; bases not matched to a gene: 10. The CDR3 loop is CASSPDRGAFGSPLHF. In DNA, the CDR3 is TGTGCCAGCAGCCCGGACAGGGGGGCTTTTGGTTCACCCCTCCACTTT.